The 26 T cell receptor beta chains below all came from one sample that was sequenced in a study of CD8+ T cells in alopecia areata. Isolated RNA was reverse transcribed into cDNA used as the sequencing template. Only in-frame clones appear in the TCRdb table, and some are missing; sequencing was by immunoSEQ multiplex PCR. This sample has roughly 150,000 clones; about 51% occur once, and the top ten carry less than 20%. This specimen consisted of CD8+ T cells sorted from blood, obtained at week 0. The receptors were sampled from a human donor with alopecia areata.

This chain connects TRBV2 to TRBJ1-5, with D perhaps TRBD1 (5 bases). The CDR3 has 14 amino acids. Germline V gives CDR1 SNHLY, CDR2 FYNNEI. V lost 7 bases and J 5 bases, leaving 15 bases between the germline ends. This chain's CDR3 is CASTERDRDQPQHF. CDR3 DNA sequence: TGTGCCAGCACTGAGAGGGACCGAGATCAGCCCCAGCATTTT.

V is TRBV29-1 and J is TRBJ1-2; tentatively, D is TRBD1 (5 bases). The CDR3 contains 14 residues. Germline loops: CDR1 SQVTM, CDR2 ANQGSEA. V was shortened by 3 bases and J by 4 bases, with 15 bases between the two germline ends. The CDR3 spells CSVDHRAGTYGYTF. CDR3 bases: TGCAGCGTTGATCACCGGGCAGGGACCTATGGCTACACCTTC.

The chain has TRBV29-1 and TRBJ2-7; 7 bases match TRBD1. The CDR3 length is 12 residues. V gave up 6 bases and J gave up 2 bases; unmatched junction bases: 4. The germline gives CDR1 SQVTM, CDR2 ANQGSEA. CDR3 DNA sequence: TGCAGCGTCAGGGACAGAACCTACGAGCAGTACTTC. It is translated as CSVRDRTYEQYF.

This clone has only a few counts. The gene calls are TRBV5-1 and TRBJ2-5; the match to TRBD2 covers 10 bases. Per germline, CDR1 SGHRS and CDR2 YFSETQ. CDR3 length: 18 residues. V dropped 0 bases and J dropped 2; count of bases not matched to a gene: 10. For the CDR3, the DNA is TGCGCCAGCAGCTTGGCGGCTAGCGGGGGTGGAGGACAAGAGACCCAGTACTTC. It specifies CASSLAASGGGGQETQYF. The full variable domain, completed using reference TRBV5-1 and TRBJ2-5, is KAGVTQTPRYLIKTRGQQVTLSCSPISGHRSVSWYQQTPGQGLQFLFEYFSETQRNKGNFPGRFSGRQFSNSRSEMNVSTLELGDSALYLCASSLAASGGGGQETQYFGPGTRLLVL.

The J gene is TRBJ1-1, the V gene TRBV19, with D perhaps matching TRBD1 (5 bases). This CDR3 contains 14 residues. Germline V gene sequence: CDR1 LNHDA, CDR2 SQIVND (reference sequence). The V end was cut by 7 bases, the J end by 4 bases, with 16 bases between. The CDR3 coding sequence is TGTGCCAGTATTGGAGGCAGGGCGGGCACTGAAGCTTTCTTT. Encoded protein: CASIGGRAGTEAFF.

The chain links TRBV27 to TRBJ2-7; TRBD1 aligns across 9 bases. The CDR3 contains 14 residues. The V gene end was trimmed by 6 bases and the J gene end by 4 bases; junction bases not matched to a gene: 7. Looked up from germline, CDR1 is MNHEY and CDR2 is SMNVEV (reference sequence). The CDR3 loop is CASSDRDREYEQYF. DNA of the CDR3: TGTGCCAGCAGCGACCGGGACAGGGAATACGAGCAGTACTTC.

The rearrangement links TRBV7-9 to TRBJ2-3, with 7 bases that match TRBD2. The CDR3 extends over 16 amino acids. Per germline, CDR1 SEHNR and CDR2 FQNEAQ (reference sequence). Trimming took 4 bases from V and 1 from J; bases not matched to a gene: 8. Here the CDR3 reads CASSSPRAGGTDTQYF. The CDR3 DNA follows: TGTGCCAGCAGCTCCCCTCGGGCGGGAGGCACAGATACGCAGTATTTT.

In its sample, this clone was seen a few times. This chain connects TRBV27 to TRBJ2-1; TRBD2 agrees at 10 bases. CDR3 length: 13 residues. Germline V CDR1 and CDR2: MNHEY, SMNVEV (reference sequence). The trim removed 8 bases at V and 3 bases at J, leaving 1 base unmatched. The CDR3 DNA is TGTGCCAGCGCTAGCGGGGGCTACAATGAGCAGTTCTTC. Amino acids: CASASGGYNEQFF.

The chain joins TRBV10-3 to TRBJ2-5, with 7 bases identical to TRBD2. The V gene end was trimmed by 3 bases and the J gene end by 4 bases; junction bases not matched to a gene: 5. Germline assignment: CDR1 ENHRY and CDR2 SYGVKD. The CDR3 contains 14 residues. For the CDR3, the DNA is TGTGCCATCAGTGAAGTAGCGGGCCGAGAGACCCAGTACTTC. Translating gives CAISEVAGRETQYF.

The J gene is TRBJ2-7, the V gene TRBV13, with no clear D. V was pared by 1 base and J by 1 base, with 11 bases between. CDR3 length: 15 amino acids. Germline-derived CDR1 and CDR2 are PRHDT and FYEKMQ (reference sequence). CDR3 loop: CASSLAGSKSYEQYF. The CDR3 bases are TGTGCCAGCAGCTTAGCCGGGTCTAAATCCTACGAGCAGTACTTC.

This clone occurred many times. The chain links TRBV7-2 to TRBJ2-1; D is uncertain. Germline-derived CDR1 and CDR2 are SGHTA and FQGNSA. V was cut by 4 bases and J by 5 bases, with 6 bases left in between. The CDR3 sequence is 12 residues long. The CDR3, as DNA: TGTGCCAGCAGCTCTACCAACAATGAGCAGTTCTTC. Its protein product is CASSSTNNEQFF.

This chain connects TRBV6-5 to TRBJ1-1, with D uncertain. Trimming cost V 4 bases and J 7 bases, with 13 bases left between them. The CDR3 covers 13 residues. The germline CDR1 and CDR2 sequences are MNHEY and SVGAGI. CDR3 sequence reads: CASSSSGKIEAFF. The CDR3 nucleotides read TGTGCCAGCAGTTCATCGGGGAAGATTGAAGCTTTCTTT.

The rearrangement uses TRBV6-5 and TRBJ1-3; D gene ambiguous. The germline V gene encodes CDR1 MNHEY and CDR2 SVGAGI. This CDR3 comprises 11 residues. CDR3 coding DNA: TGTGGGGCGGCCTCTGGAAACACCATATATTTT. Protein: CGAASGNTIYF.

The rearrangement links TRBV5-1 to TRBJ2-7; a weak D match, TRBD2 (6 bases). Germline values: CDR1 SGHRS, CDR2 YFSETQ. Trimming removed 3 bases from V and 12 bases from J, with 19 bases in between. This CDR3 is 13 amino acids long. CDR3 residues: CASSSGLGDRLYF. CDR3 nucleotides: TGCGCCAGCAGCTCGGGACTGGGAGACCGACTGTACTTC.

The chain has TRBV5-6 and TRBJ2-3; D is uncertain. Between the trimmed V and J ends, which lost 2 bases and 4 bases, there was a span of 5 bases. The germline V gene encodes CDR1 SGHDT and CDR2 YYEEEE. This CDR3 is 12 amino acids long. The CDR3 sequence: CASSFGSDTQYF. The CDR3 DNA reads as TGTGCCAGCAGCTTCGGGTCAGATACGCAGTATTTT.

The V call is TRBV9, the J call TRBJ2-3; 7 positions agree with TRBD1. The CDR3 covers 16 residues. Unmatched junction bases numbered 4, after V lost 0 bases and J lost 0 bases. Per germline, CDR1 SGDLS and CDR2 YYNGEE. The CDR3 spells CASSVDPGQSTDTQYF. For the CDR3, the DNA is TGTGCCAGCAGCGTAGACCCGGGACAGAGCACAGATACGCAGTATTTT.

The V call is TRBV30, the J call TRBJ1-2; D call uncertain. Germline loops: CDR1 GTSNPN, CDR2 SVGIG (reference sequence). Trimming left V 1 base short and J 7 bases short, with 7 bases between. The CDR3 has 11 residues. The CDR3 protein is CAWSDNVGYTF. CDR3 nucleotide sequence: TGTGCCTGGAGTGATAATGTTGGCTACACCTTC.

This sequence joins TRBV29-1 and TRBJ1-1, with D possibly matching TRBD1 (6 bases). V lost 1 base and J 6 bases, leaving 24 bases between the germline ends. Germline V lookup: CDR1 SQVTM, CDR2 ANQGSEA. The CDR3 covers 17 residues. CDR3 sequence (DNA): TGCAGCGTTGAAGGAGTGGTAGGGGGGCAGGTAGGCTCTGAAGCTTTCTTT. It encodes CSVEGVVGGQVGSEAFF. Drawing the rest from reference TRBV29-1 and TRBJ1-1, the complete variable domain is SAVISQKPSRDICQRGTSLTIQCQVDSQVTMMFWYRQQPGQSLTLIATANQGSEATYESGFVIDKFPISRPNLTFSTLTVSNMSPEDSSIYLCSVEGVVGGQVGSEAFFGQGTRLTVV.

The chain joins TRBV10-2 to TRBJ1-1, with D unresolved. The ends were cut back, 1 base at V and 11 bases at J, with 11 bases in the middle. Germline CDR1 reads WSHSY; CDR2 reads SAAADI. The CDR3 covers 12 residues. The CDR3 is CASSEYRDDAFF. The CDR3 DNA sequence: TGCGCCAGCAGTGAGTATAGGGATGATGCTTTCTTT.

This chain links TRBV7-8 with TRBJ2-7; 11 bases align to TRBD2. This CDR3 region has 15 residues. After removal of 4 bases from V and 6 bases from J, the junction contained 8 bases not matched to a gene. Germline V lookup: CDR1 SGHVS, CDR2 FQNEAQ. The CDR3 reads CASSYSGGAVGEQYF. CDR3 in DNA: TGTGCCAGCAGCTATAGCGGGGGGGCCGTCGGCGAGCAGTACTTC.

This clone was observed a few times. The chain carries TRBV6-1 and TRBJ2-3; 8 bases fit TRBD2. V dropped 5 bases and J dropped 3; count of bases not matched to a gene: 4. This CDR3 spans 14 amino acids. CDR1 and CDR2 from the germline V gene are MNHNS and SASEGT. DNA for the CDR3: TGTGCCAGCAGTCAGCGGGGGTGGACAGATACGCAGTATTTT. It specifies CASSQRGWTDTQYF.

This clone was counted only a few times. This sequence joins TRBV30 and TRBJ2-7, with a weak D call TRBD2 (5 bases). Germline CDR1 and CDR2: GTSNPN and SVGIG (reference sequence). V was shortened by 2 bases and J by 6 bases, with 20 bases between the two germline ends. This CDR3 comprises 15 residues. The CDR3 DNA is TGTGCCTGGAGTCCCCTGACGGACCGACGGGGCGAGCAGTACTTC. This encodes CAWSPLTDRRGEQYF. Combining the CDR3 with reference TRBV30 and TRBJ2-7 gives the whole variable domain SQTIHQWPATLVQPVGSPLSLECTVEGTSNPNLYWYRQAAGRGLQLLFYSVGIGQISSEVPQNLSASRPQDRQFILSSKKLLLSDSGFYLCAWSPLTDRRGEQYFGPGTRLTVT.

This clone has a handful of counts. The chain combines TRBV27 with TRBJ2-7; TRBD1 aligns across 10 bases. V lost 6 bases and J lost 2; bases outside the gene matches: 4. The CDR3 is 14 residues long. Germline CDR1 and CDR2: MNHEY and SMNVEV (reference sequence). The CDR3 region has the DNA TGTGCCAGCAGGACAGGGGGCTACCCCTACGAGCAGTACTTC. Its translation: CASRTGGYPYEQYF.

This clone has more than one count but fewer than ten. This chain uses TRBV14 with TRBJ2-5; TRBD2 matches 7 bases. This CDR3 has 15 residues. Per the germline V gene, CDR1 is SGHDN and CDR2 is FVKESK. V trimming: 3 bases; J trimming: 4 bases; junction bases outside the gene matches: 8. This chain's CDR3 is CASSQGGARGETQYF. Written as DNA, the CDR3 is TGTGCCAGCAGCCAGGGAGGGGCGCGTGGAGAGACCCAGTACTTC.

The rearrangement links TRBV2 to TRBJ2-3, with 7 bases that match TRBD1. The CDR3 is 14 amino acids. The V and J ends lost 6 bases and 1 base, in that order; junction bases with no gene match: 4. Germline lookup yields CDR1 SNHLY and CDR2 FYNNEI. The chain's CDR3 is CASSPGTGTDTQYF. The CDR3 bases are TGTGCCAGCAGCCCCGGGACAGGCACAGATACGCAGTATTTT. Variable domain in full (rest from reference TRBV2 and TRBJ2-3): EPEVTQTPSHQVTQMGQEVILRCVPISNHLYFYWYRQILGQKVEFLVSFYNNEISEKSEIFDDQFSVERPDGSNFTLKIRSTKLEDSAMYFCASSPGTGTDTQYFGPGTRLTVL.

The rearrangement joins TRBV2 to TRBJ2-7; D is perhaps TRBD1 or TRBD2 (5 bases each). There are 13 residues in the CDR3. CDR1 is SNHLY and CDR2 is FYNNEI in the germline V gene. With 8 bases removed from V and 0 bases from J, the gap between germline ends came to 11 bases. For the CDR3, the DNA is TGTGCCAGCCAGGGACGGAGCTCCTACGAGCAGTACTTC. Translated, it gives CASQGRSSYEQYF.